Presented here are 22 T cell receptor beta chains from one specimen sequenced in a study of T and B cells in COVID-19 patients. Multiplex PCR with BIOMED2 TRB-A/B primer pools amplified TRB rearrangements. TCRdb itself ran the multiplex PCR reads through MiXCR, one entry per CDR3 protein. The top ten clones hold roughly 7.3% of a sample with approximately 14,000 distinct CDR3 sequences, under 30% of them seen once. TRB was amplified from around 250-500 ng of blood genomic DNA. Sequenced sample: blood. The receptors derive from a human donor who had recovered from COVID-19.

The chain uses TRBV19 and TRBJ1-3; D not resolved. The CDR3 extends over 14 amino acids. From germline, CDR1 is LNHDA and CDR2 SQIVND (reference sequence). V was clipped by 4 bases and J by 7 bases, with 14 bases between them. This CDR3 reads CASSTLAVENTIYF. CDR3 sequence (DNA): TGTGCCAGTAGTACGTTGGCAGTTGAGAACACCATATATTTT.

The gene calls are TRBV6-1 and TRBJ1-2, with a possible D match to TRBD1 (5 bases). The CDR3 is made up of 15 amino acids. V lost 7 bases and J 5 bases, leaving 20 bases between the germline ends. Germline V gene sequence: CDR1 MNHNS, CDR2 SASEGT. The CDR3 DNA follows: TGTGCCAGCATTCATCTCAATCAGGGATTGTATGGCTACACCTTC. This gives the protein CASIHLNQGLYGYTF.

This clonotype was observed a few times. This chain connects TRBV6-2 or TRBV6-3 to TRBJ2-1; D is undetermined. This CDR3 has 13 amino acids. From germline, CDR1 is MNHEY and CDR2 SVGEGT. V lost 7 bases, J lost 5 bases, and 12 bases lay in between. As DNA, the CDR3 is TGTGCCAGCATTCCACAGAAAAACAATGAGCAGTTCTTC. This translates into CASIPQKNNEQFF.

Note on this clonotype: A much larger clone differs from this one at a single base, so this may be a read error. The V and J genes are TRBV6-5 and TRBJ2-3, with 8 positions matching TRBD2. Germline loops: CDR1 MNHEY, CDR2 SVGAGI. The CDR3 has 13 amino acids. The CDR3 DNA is TGTGCCAGCATGGAGCGGGGGAAGGATACGAAGTATTTT. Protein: CASMERGKDTKYF.

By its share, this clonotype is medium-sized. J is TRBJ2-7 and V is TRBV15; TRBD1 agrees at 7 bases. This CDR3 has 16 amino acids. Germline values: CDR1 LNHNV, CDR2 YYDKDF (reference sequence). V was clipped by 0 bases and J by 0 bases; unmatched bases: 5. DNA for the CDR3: TGTGCCACCAGCAGAGATCGAGGGACAGCCTCCTACGAGCAGTACTTC. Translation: CATSRDRGTASYEQYF.

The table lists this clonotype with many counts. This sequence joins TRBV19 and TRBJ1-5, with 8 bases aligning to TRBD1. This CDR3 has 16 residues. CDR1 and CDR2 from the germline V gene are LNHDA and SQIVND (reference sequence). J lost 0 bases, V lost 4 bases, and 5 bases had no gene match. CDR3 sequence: CASSTPTGVSNQPQHF. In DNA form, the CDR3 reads TGTGCCAGTAGTACCCCGACAGGGGTTAGCAATCAGCCCCAGCATTTT.

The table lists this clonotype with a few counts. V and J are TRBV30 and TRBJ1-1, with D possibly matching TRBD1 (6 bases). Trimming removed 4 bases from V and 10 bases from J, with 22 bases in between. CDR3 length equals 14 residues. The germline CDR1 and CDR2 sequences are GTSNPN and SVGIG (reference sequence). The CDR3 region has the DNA TGTGCCTGGATTAGCAGGGGAAGAAATGAAATAGCTTTCTTT. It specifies CAWISRGRNEIAFF. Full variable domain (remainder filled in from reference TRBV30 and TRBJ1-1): SQTIHQWPATLVQPVGSPLSLECTVEGTSNPNLYWYRQAAGRGLQLLFYSVGIGQISSEVPQNLSASRPQDRQFILSSKKLLLSDSGFYLCAWISRGRNEIAFFGQGTRLTVV.

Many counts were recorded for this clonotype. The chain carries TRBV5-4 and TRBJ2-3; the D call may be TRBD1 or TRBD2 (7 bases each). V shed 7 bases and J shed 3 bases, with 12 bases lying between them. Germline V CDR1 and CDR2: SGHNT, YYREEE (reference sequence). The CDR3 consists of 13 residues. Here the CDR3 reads CASGRGGTDTQYF. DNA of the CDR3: TGTGCCAGCGGCAGGGGGGGGACAGATACGCAGTATTTT.

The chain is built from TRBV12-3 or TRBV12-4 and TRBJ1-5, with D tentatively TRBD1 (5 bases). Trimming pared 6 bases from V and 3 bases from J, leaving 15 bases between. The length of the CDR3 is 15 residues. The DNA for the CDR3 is TGTGCCAGCAGAGATACAGGTAGACACAATCAGCCCCAGCATTTT. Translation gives CASRDTGRHNQPQHF.

The CDR3 DNA sequence: TGCAGTGCTCCAAGGCTAGCGGAAGAGACCCAGTACTTC. This codes for CSAPRLAEETQYF. The chain uses TRBV20-1 and TRBJ2-5; TRBD2 matches at 7 bases. The CDR3 runs 13 residues. Trimming cost V 5 bases and J 3 bases; bases outside gene matches: 6. Germline CDR1 reads DFQATT; CDR2 reads SNEGSKA (reference sequence).

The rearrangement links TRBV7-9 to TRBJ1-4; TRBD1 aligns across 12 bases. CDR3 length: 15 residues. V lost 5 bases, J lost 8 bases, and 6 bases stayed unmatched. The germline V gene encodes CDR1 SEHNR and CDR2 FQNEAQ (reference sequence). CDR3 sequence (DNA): TGTGCCAGCAGCCCATCCGGGACAGGGGGCGAAAAACTGTTTTTT. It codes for CASSPSGTGGEKLFF.

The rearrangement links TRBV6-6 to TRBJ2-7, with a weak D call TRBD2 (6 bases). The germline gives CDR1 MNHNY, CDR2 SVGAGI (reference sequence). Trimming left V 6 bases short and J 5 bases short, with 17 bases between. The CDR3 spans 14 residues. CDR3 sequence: CASRPGLGTHEQYF. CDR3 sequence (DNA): TGTGCCAGCAGACCGGGACTGGGCACCCACGAGCAGTACTTC.

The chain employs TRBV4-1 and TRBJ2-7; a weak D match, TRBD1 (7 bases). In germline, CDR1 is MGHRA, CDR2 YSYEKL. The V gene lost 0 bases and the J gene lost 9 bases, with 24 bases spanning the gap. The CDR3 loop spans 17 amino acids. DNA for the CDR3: TGCGCCAGCAGCCAAGATCCCGCGCAGGGGGAGGTGATGGCGCAGTACTTC. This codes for CASSQDPAQGEVMAQYF.

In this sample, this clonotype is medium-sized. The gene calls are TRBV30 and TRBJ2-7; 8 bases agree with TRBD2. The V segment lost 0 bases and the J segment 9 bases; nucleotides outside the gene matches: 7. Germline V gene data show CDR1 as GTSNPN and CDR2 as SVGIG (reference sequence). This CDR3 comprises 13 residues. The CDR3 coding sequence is TGTGCCTGGAGTGTAGGGCGGGAGGAAGGGCAGTACTTC. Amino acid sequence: CAWSVGREEGQYF.

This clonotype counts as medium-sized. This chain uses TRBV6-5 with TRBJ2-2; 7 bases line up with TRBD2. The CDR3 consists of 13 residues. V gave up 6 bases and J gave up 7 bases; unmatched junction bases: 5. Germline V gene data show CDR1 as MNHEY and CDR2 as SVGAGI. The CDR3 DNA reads TGTGCCAGCAGAGGGAGGGGTGGCGGGGAGCTGTTTTTT. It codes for CASRGRGGGELFF.

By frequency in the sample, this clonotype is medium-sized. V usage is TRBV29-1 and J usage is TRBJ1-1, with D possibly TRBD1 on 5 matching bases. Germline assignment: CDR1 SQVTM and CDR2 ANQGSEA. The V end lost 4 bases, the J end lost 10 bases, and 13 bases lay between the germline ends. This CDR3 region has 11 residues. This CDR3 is CSVVLGPLAFF. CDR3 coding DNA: TGCAGCGTTGTTTTGGGGCCTTTAGCTTTCTTT.

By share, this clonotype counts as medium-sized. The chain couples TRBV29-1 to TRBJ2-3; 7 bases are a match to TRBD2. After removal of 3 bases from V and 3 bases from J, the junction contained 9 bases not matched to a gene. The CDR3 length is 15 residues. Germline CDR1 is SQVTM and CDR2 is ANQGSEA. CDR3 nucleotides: TGCAGCGTTGAGTTCGCGGGAGATGGGACAGATACGCAGTATTTT. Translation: CSVEFAGDGTDTQYF.

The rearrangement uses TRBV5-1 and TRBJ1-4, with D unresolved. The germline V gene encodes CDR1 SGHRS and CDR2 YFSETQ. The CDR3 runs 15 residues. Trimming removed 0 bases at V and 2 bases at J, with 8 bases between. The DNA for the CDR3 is TGCGCCAGCAGCTTGGATACTGCTACTAATGAAAAACTGTTTTTT. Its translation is CASSLDTATNEKLFF. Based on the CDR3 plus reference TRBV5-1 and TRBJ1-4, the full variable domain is KAGVTQTPRYLIKTRGQQVTLSCSPISGHRSVSWYQQTPGQGLQFLFEYFSETQRNKGNFPGRFSGRQFSNSRSEMNVSTLELGDSALYLCASSLDTATNEKLFFGSGTQLSVL.

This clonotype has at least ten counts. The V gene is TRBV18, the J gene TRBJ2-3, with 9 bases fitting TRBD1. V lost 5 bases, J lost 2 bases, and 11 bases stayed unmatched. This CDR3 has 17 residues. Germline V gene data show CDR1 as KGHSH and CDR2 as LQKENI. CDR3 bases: TGTGCCAGCTCATCTGACCGGGACAGGGAATCCACAGATACGCAGTATTTT. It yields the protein CASSSDRDRESTDTQYF.

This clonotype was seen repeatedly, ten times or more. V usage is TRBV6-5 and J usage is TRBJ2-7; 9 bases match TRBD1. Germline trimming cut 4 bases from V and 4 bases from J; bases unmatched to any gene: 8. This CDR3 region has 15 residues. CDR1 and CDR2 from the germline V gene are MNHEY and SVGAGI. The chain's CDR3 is CASSSPGTGLYEQYF. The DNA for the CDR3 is TGTGCCAGCAGTTCTCCCGGGACAGGGTTGTACGAGCAGTACTTC.

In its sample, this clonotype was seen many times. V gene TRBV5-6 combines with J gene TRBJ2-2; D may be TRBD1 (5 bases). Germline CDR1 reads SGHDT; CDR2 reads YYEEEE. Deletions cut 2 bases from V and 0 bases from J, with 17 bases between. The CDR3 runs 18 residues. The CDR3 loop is CASSFSRTPIANTGELFF. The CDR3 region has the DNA TGTGCCAGCAGCTTCTCCCGGACACCGATCGCGAACACCGGGGAGCTGTTTTTT.

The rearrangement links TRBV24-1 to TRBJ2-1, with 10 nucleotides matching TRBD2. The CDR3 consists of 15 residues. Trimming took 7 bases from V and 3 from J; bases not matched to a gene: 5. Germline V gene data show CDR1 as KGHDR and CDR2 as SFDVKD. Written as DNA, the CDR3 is TGTGCCACCAGCGGGGGACTAGCGCGCTACAATGAGCAGTTCTTC. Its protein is CATSGGLARYNEQFF.